Only a few counts were recorded for the clone carrying this TCR beta chain. Its matching antigen is unknown. The protocol was immunoSEQ multiplex PCR, while the TCRdb copy is restricted to in-frame clones and leaves out a portion. The sample holds over 10,000 clones; more than 85% are singletons and the top ten take about 4.4%. Germline CDR1 reads MRHNA; CDR2 reads SNTAGT. The CDR3 is 14 residues long. J was trimmed by 4 bases and V by 2 bases; bases with no gene match: 0. This entry is derived from a study of graft-versus-host responses after intestinal transplantation. Study summary: All of the recipients had induction that used anti-thymocyte globulin, then tacrolimus and steroids for three to four years.

Study-level findings and limits: Ileal or blood samples showed some GvH clones first, and such clones were also found in recipient marrow. Allografts carried high graft-versus-host to host-versus-graft clonal ratios in patients having graft-donor T cell macrochimerism.

This TCR was recovered from a human patient who received an intestinal transplant, so some T cells may come from the graft donor. The source was PBMCs, collected roughly 930 days after intestinal transplantation. J is TRBJ2-3 and V is TRBV6-4; 10 positions match TRBD1. The CDR3 coding sequence is TGTGCCAGCAGTGACGGGACAGGGGCAGATACGCAGTATTTT. It specifies CASSDGTGADTQYF.